This TCR beta chain derives from a study of CD8+CD57+ T cells in acquired aplastic anemia. Study as a whole: DNA from sorted CD4+ and CD8+ cells averaged roughly 3.4 ug.

On this clonotype itself: Its antigen is not identified.

Study results and limitations: Comparison of patients with controls identified about 27 shared CD8+ CDR3 sequences. The study found no significant CD8+ Simpson's diversity difference between patients and controls.

J gave up 3 bases and V 2 bases, and 11 bases lay outside the gene matches. The CDR3 extends over 17 amino acids. The V gene's germline CDR1 is MGHRA and CDR2 YSYEKL. Genomic DNA, serving as template, underwent TCR beta VDJ and CDR3 profiling. TCRdb redid the calling of the reads with MiXCR, one entry per CDR3 protein. This table has about 220,000 distinct CDR3 sequences, approximately 35% appearing once. The sample was sorted CD4+, CD8+, or CD8+CD57+ T cells (not recorded which) from PBMCs. The V and J genes are TRBV4-1 and TRBJ2-3; TRBD2 aligns across 7 bases. The sequence derives from a human donor in good health, serving as a control. CDR3 in DNA: TGCGCCAGCAGCCAACGATTGGGAGGGGTAGTGACAGATACGCAGTATTTT. It specifies CASSQRLGGVVTDTQYF.